This T cell receptor beta chain is from a study of blood T cell repertoires in COVID-19. On the study more broadly: Nucleic acid was either cDNA or gDNA, and it came from T cells, B-cell-depleted T cells, or PBMCs.

Trimming removed 2 bases at V and 3 bases at J, with 13 bases between. Looked up from germline, CDR1 is LGHDT and CDR2 is YNNKEL (reference sequence). The CDR3 has 15 residues. Here immunoSEQ multiplex PCR was the method, and the copy in TCRdb shows in-frame clones only, minus some. Of about 110,000 clones detected, roughly four fifths appear once; the ten largest clones hold 14%. The chain joins TRBV3-1 (or the pseudogene TRBV3-2) to TRBJ2-5; unclear D gene. Sequencing was done on a sample of peripheral blood. The source is a woman aged 60 to 75 with acute or convalescent COVID-19. The CDR3 DNA sequence: TGTGCCAGCAGCCAAATTCCGAGCGAGGAAGAGACCCAGTACTTC. Translated, it gives CASSQIPSEEETQYF.